This T cell receptor beta chain was captured in a study of T-cell memory formation after mild COVID-19. Study results and limitations: Pre-infection memory showed some responding clones, and this suggested that cross-reactive memory joined.

MiXCR was run by TCRdb on the 5' RACE reads, yielding one entry per CDR3 protein. The sample lists 450,000 to 650,000 distinct CDR3 sequences; about 20% were seen once. The CDR3 is 14 residues long. Germline CDR1 SGHTA, CDR2 FQGTGA. The V end was cut by 0 bases, the J end by 2 bases, with 6 bases between. In regard to this clonotype: Its cognate antigen is unknown.

V is TRBV7-3 and J is TRBJ2-3; no clear D. Input material: PBMCs or a T cell subset sorted from them (not recorded which). The origin of this receptor is an adult woman who had mild COVID-19 (a few samples of this study predate the infection). Cell type and time point are not known. The CDR3 here is CASSLTAFTDTQYF. For the CDR3, the DNA is TGTGCCAGCAGCTTAACGGCGTTCACAGATACGCAGTATTTT.